This T cell receptor beta chain was identified in a study of cytomegalovirus exposure and HLA in healthy donors. Broader study findings: It was confirmed in vitro that a few of the CMV-associated chains were specific for CMV antigens. TCR beta sequences reportedly predicted most subjects' HLA-A and HLA-B alleles accurately. Sequencing depth across donors, presence/absence analyses assumed, was roughly uniform. Later analysis identified a missense DCLRE1C variant that was linked to TCR beta V- and J-gene trimming.

The junction had 4 bases not matched to a gene; V was cut back by 0 bases and J by 8 bases. The CDR3 consists of 15 residues. Germline V CDR1 and CDR2: LNHNV, YYDKDF (reference sequence). A note on this clone: Its antigen is still unknown.

The PCR ran on 60 Vbeta and 13 Jbeta primers. Produced via immunoSEQ multiplex PCR; TCRdb's table is partial and in-frame only. The data hold 73,000 or so clones, with about 69% observed a single time. This receptor was obtained from a woman between 35 and 50 years old in good health and CMV-seropositive. The sequencing input was PBMCs. The gene calls are TRBV15 and TRBJ2-1, with 10 bases that match TRBD2. Written as DNA, the CDR3 is TGTGCCACCAGCAGAGAAGCGGGAGGGCCCTATGAGCAGTTCTTC. It yields the protein CATSREAGGPYEQFF.